What follows describes a single T cell receptor beta chain. This sample is drawn from a study of identifying expanded T cells in peripheral blood. The method was immunoSEQ multiplex PCR; TCRdb's version includes in-frame clones alone and lacks a portion of them. The sample contains 90,000 or so clones, 86% of which appear only once. The V segment lost 0 bases and the J segment 1 base; nucleotides outside the gene matches: 4. CDR1 is SGHRS and CDR2 is YFSETQ in the germline V gene. This CDR3 has 16 residues. The source of this sequence is a person between 18 and 69 years old in good health. The sample taken for sequencing was blood. The chain joins TRBV5-1 to TRBJ2-1; 7 nucleotides line up with TRBD2. CDR3 in DNA: TGCGCCAGCAGCTTGGTCGGGCGGGGGTCCTACAATGAGCAGTTCTTC. Translating it yields CASSLVGRGSYNEQFF.